The entry that follows covers one T cell receptor beta chain sequence. Its antigen remains unidentified. This entry belongs to a study of T-cell memory formation after mild COVID-19. Study conclusions and caveats: Clones which contracted sat mainly in CM and EM if CD4+, and in EMRA if CD8+. The study detected some responding clones in pre-infection memory, suggesting cross-reactive memory joined.

Per germline, CDR1 SGHTA and CDR2 FQGNSA. This CDR3 has 17 amino acids. V was trimmed by 1 base and J by 10 bases, leaving 24 bases between them. TCRdb redid the calling of the 5' RACE reads with MiXCR, one entry per CDR3 protein. The sample lists under 300,000 distinct CDR3 sequences, about a sixth occurring once. J is TRBJ2-3 and V is TRBV7-2, with D possibly TRBD2 on 7 matching bases. The receptor's source is a man in his late teens or twenties who had mild COVID-19 (a few samples of this study predate the infection). Cell type and time point are not known. Sequencing was carried out using PBMCs or a T cell subset sorted from them (not recorded which). Here the CDR3 reads CASSLVGGALAGAAQYF. As DNA, the CDR3 is TGTGCCAGCAGCTTAGTGGGGGGGGCCTTGGCTGGGGCTGCGCAGTATTTT. The full variable domain, with the rest looked up from reference TRBV7-2 and TRBJ2-3, is GAGVSQSPSNKVTEKGKDVELRCDPISGHTALYWYRQSLGQGLEFLIYFQGNSAPDKSGLPSDRFSAERTGGSVSTLTIQRTQQEDSAVYLCASSLVGGALAGAAQYFGPGTRLTVL.